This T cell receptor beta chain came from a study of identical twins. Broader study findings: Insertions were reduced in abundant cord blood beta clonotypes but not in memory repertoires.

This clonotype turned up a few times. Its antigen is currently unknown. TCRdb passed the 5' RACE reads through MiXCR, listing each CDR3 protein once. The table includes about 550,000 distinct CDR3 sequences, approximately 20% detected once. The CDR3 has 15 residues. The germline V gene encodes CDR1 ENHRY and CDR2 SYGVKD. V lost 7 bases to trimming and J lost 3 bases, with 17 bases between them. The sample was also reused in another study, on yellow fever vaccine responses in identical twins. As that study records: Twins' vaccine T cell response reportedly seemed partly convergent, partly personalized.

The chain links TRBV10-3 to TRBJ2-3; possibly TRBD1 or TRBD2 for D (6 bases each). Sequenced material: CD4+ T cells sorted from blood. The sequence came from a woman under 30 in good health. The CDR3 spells CAITQLQGGTDTQYF. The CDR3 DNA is TGTGCCATCACCCAACTACAGGGAGGAACAGATACGCAGTATTTT.